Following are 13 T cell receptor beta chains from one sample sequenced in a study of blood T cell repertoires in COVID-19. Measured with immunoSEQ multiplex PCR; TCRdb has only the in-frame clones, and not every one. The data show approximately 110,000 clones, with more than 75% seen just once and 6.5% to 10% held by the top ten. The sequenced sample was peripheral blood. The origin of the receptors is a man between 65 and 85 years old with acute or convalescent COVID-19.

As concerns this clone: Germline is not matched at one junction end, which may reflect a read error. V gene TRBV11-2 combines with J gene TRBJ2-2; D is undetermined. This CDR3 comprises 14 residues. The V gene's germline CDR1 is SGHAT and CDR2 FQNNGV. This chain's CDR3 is CASTLVVNTGELFF. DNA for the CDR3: TGTGCCAGCACCTTAGTAGTGAACACCGGGGAGCTGTTTTTT.

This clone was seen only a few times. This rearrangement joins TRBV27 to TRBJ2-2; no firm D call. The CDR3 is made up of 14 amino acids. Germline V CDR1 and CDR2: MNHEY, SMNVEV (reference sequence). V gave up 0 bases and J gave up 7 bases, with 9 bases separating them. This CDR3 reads CASSLSPYGGELFF. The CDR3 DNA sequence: TGTGCCAGCAGTTTATCCCCCTATGGCGGGGAGCTGTTTTTT.

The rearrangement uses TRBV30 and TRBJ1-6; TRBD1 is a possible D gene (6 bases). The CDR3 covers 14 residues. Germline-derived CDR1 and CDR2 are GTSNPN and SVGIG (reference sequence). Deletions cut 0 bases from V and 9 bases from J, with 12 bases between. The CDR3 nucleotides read TGTGCCTGGAGTGTTGGGGGCGGGGGTTCACCCCTCCACTTT. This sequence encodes CAWSVGGGGSPLHF.

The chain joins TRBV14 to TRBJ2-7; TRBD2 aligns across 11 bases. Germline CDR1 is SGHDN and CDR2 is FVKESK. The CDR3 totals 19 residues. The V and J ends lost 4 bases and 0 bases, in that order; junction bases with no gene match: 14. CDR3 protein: CASSPYPLAGGLASYEQYF. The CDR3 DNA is TGTGCCAGCAGCCCTTATCCGCTAGCGGGAGGACTCGCCTCCTACGAGCAGTACTTC.

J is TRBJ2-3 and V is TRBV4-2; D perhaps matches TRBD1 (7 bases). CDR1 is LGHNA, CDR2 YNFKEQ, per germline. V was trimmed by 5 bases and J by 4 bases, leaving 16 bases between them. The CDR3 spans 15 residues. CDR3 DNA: TGTGCCAGCAGCGAACGACAGGGAGGATCAGATACGCAGTATTTT. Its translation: CASSERQGGSDTQYF.

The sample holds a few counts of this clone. The CDR3 nucleotides read TGTGCCAGCAGTTACAGCCAAAACACTGAAGCTTTCTTT. Translated, it gives CASSYSQNTEAFF. The chain carries TRBV6-6 and TRBJ1-1; D not resolved. Trimming removed 2 bases at V and 2 bases at J, with 6 bases between. CDR1 MNHNY and CDR2 SVGAGI come from the germline V gene (reference sequence). The CDR3 is 13 residues long.

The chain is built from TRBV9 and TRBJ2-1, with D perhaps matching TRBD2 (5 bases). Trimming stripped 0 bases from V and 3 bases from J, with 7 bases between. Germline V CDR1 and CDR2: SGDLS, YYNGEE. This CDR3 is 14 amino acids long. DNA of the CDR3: TGTGCCAGCAGCGTAGGCGGACTCTACAATGAGCAGTTCTTC. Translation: CASSVGGLYNEQFF. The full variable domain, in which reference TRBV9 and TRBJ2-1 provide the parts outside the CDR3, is DSGVTQTPKHLITATGQRVTLRCSPRSGDLSVYWYQQSLDQGLQFLIQYYNGEERAKGNILERFSAQQFPDLHSELNLSSLELGDSALYFCASSVGGLYNEQFFGPGTRLTVL.

The CDR3 sequence: CASSHGTESYSGNTIYF. The CDR3 DNA reads TGTGCCAGCAGCCACGGGACAGAATCATACTCTGGAAACACCATATATTTT. This chain links TRBV13 with TRBJ1-3; 7 bases fit TRBD1. The V and J ends lost 5 bases and 0 bases, in that order; junction bases with no gene match: 10. This CDR3 has 17 residues. From germline, CDR1 is PRHDT and CDR2 FYEKMQ (reference sequence).

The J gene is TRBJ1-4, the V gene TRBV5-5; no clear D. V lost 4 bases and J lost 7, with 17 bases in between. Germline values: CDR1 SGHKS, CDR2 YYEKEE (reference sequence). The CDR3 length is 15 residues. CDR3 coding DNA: TGTGCCAGCAGCCTGGCCGTCCTGGCGGTTGAAAAACTGTTTTTT. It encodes CASSLAVLAVEKLFF. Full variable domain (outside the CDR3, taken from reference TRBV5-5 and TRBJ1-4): DAGVTQSPTHLIKTRGQQVTLRCSPISGHKSVSWYQQVLGQGPQFIFQYYEKEERGRGNFPDRFSARQFPNYSSELNVNALLLGDSALYLCASSLAVLAVEKLFFGSGTQLSVL.

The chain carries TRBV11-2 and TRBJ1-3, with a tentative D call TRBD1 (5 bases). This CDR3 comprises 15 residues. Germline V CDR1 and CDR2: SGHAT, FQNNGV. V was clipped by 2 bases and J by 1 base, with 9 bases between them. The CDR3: CASSLQQGSGNTIYF. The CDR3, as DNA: TGTGCCAGCAGCTTACAGCAGGGTTCTGGAAACACCATATATTTT.

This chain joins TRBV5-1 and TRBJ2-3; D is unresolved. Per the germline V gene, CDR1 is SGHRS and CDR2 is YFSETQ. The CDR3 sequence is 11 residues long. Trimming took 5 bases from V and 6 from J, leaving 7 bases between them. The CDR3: CASSLGDTQYF. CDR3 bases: TGCGCCAGCAGTCTCGGTGATACGCAGTATTTT.

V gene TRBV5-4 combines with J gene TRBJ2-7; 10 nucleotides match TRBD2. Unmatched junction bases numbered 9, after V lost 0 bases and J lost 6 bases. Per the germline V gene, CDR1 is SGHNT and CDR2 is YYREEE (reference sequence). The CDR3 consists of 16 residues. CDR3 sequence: CASSLGGSGRASEQYF. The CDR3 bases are TGTGCCAGCAGCTTGGGGGGCAGCGGGAGGGCCTCCGAGCAGTACTTC.

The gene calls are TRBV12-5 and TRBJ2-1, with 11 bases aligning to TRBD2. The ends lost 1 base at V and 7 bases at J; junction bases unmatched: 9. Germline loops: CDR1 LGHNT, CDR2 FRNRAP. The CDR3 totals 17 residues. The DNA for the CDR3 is TGTGCTAGTGGTTTGGGCCCCTTAGCGGGGGGGCCTAATGAGCAGTTCTTC. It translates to CASGLGPLAGGPNEQFF.